Listed here are 25 T cell receptor beta chains from one sample, sequenced in a study of blood T cell repertoires in COVID-19. Repertoires were generated with immunoSEQ multiplex PCR, while TCRdb's copy carries only in-frame clones and drops some. Among 350,000 to 450,000 clones, about four fifths were seen once, and the ten largest hold roughly 5.1%. Sequenced sample: PBMCs or T cells enriched from blood (not recorded which). The receptors here all came from a woman aged 50 to 60 who had recovered from COVID-19.

The V call is TRBV5-4, the J call TRBJ2-7, with 8 bases lining up with TRBD2. V lost 0 bases, J lost 5 bases, and 7 bases stayed unmatched. The CDR3 contains 15 residues. The germline V gene has CDR1 SGHNT and CDR2 YYREEE (reference sequence). In DNA form, the CDR3 reads TGTGCCAGCAGCTTGGTTGGACTAGCATCCCACGAGCAGTACTTC. It translates to CASSLVGLASHEQYF.

CDR3 sequence reads: CASSQNQGSSYNSPLHF. CDR3 DNA sequence: TGCGCCAGCAGCCAGAATCAGGGGAGCTCCTATAATTCACCCCTCCACTTT. The J gene is TRBJ1-6, the V gene TRBV4-3, with TRBD1 as a possible D gene (6 bases). V lost 3 bases, J lost 0 bases, and 12 bases lay in between. Germline-derived CDR1 and CDR2 are LGHNA and YSLEER. The CDR3 contains 17 residues.

In DNA form, the CDR3 reads TGTGCCATCAAGGGGGTATCCTCCTACGAGCAGTACTTC. This codes for CAIKGVSSYEQYF. The chain has TRBV10-3 and TRBJ2-7, with D possibly matching TRBD1 (6 bases). This CDR3 comprises 13 residues. V lost 7 bases and J lost 0, with 10 bases in between. Germline CDR1 ENHRY, CDR2 SYGVKD.

J is TRBJ2-2 and V is TRBV6-5, with a weak D call TRBD1 (5 bases). Trimming removed 8 bases from V and 0 bases from J, with 7 bases in between. Germline V lookup: CDR1 MNHEY, CDR2 SVGAGI. This CDR3 is built from 13 residues. The CDR3 bases are TGTGCCAGCGACAGCCCGAACACCGGGGAGCTGTTTTTT. It yields the protein CASDSPNTGELFF.

CDR3 nucleotides: TGTGCCAGTACCCCGGGTCCAGCGAGTACTGAAGCTTTCTTT. It is translated as CASTPGPASTEAFF. The chain has TRBV19 and TRBJ1-1; no clear D. The germline gives CDR1 LNHDA, CDR2 SQIVND (reference sequence). Deletions cut 7 bases from V and 5 bases from J, with 17 bases between. This CDR3 has 14 residues.

This chain joins TRBV3-1 (or the pseudogene TRBV3-2) and TRBJ2-1; tentatively, D is TRBD1 (5 bases). This CDR3 region has 15 residues. Germline-derived CDR1 and CDR2 are LGHDT and YNNKEL (reference sequence). V was pared by 0 bases and J by 3 bases, with 9 bases between. CDR3 in DNA: TGTGCCAGCAGCCAAGATCCAGGGTACTACAATGAGCAGTTCTTC. Translating gives CASSQDPGYYNEQFF.

The sample holds one count of this clone. The genes are TRBV30 and TRBJ1-6; D gene unclear. CDR1 and CDR2 from the germline V gene are GTSNPN and SVGIG (reference sequence). The CDR3 length is 13 residues. V was trimmed by 3 bases and J by 7 bases, leaving 10 bases between them. Here the CDR3 DNA reads TGTGCCTGGAGGGTATCAGGAAATTCACCCCTCCACTTT. Its protein is CAWRVSGNSPLHF.

The chain carries TRBV20-1 and TRBJ2-3; D possibly corresponds to TRBD2 (5 bases). Trimming took off 3 bases at V and 6 bases at J, with 13 bases between the two ends. Germline CDR1 reads DFQATT; CDR2 reads SNEGSKA (reference sequence). The CDR3 extends over 13 amino acids. For the CDR3, the DNA is TGCAGTGCTAGTCGTCCCACGGGGGATACGCAGTATTTT. It is translated as CSASRPTGDTQYF.

The chain links TRBV19 to TRBJ1-2; D not resolved. This CDR3 spans 15 amino acids. CDR1 and CDR2 from the germline V gene are LNHDA and SQIVND (reference sequence). The V and J ends lost 1 base and 6 bases respectively, with 15 bases between them. CDR3 DNA: TGTGCCAGTAGTATAGTCTGGACTGATCCTGATGGCTACACCTTC. It codes for CASSIVWTDPDGYTF.

The chain links TRBV5-1 to TRBJ1-4; 8 nucleotides line up with TRBD1. The trim removed 6 bases at V and 8 bases at J, leaving 6 bases unmatched. This CDR3 has 13 amino acids. Looked up from germline, CDR1 is SGHRS and CDR2 is YFSETQ. The CDR3 DNA is TGCGCCAGCAAGACAGGGGACGGAGAAAAACTGTTTTTT. Translating it yields CASKTGDGEKLFF.

The chain employs TRBV19 and TRBJ1-4; TRBD1 aligns across 10 bases. CDR3 size: 15 residues. Losses at the gene ends were 6 bases for V and 6 bases for J; bases not matched to a gene: 7. CDR1 is LNHDA and CDR2 is SQIVND in the germline V gene (reference sequence). The CDR3 DNA sequence: TGTGCCAGTAGCTCAGAGACAGGGGGCGATGAAAAACTGTTTTTT. Translated: CASSSETGGDEKLFF.

The V gene is TRBV7-3, the J gene TRBJ1-1; D is uncertain. This CDR3 contains 14 residues. Germline values: CDR1 SGHTA, CDR2 FQGTGA. V was shortened by 2 bases and J by 0 bases, with 7 bases between the two germline ends. The CDR3 sequence: CASSLRGMNTEAFF. Here the CDR3 DNA reads TGTGCCAGCAGCTTACGGGGTATGAACACTGAAGCTTTCTTT.

This clone appeared once. The genes are TRBV6-6 and TRBJ2-2; 7 positions agree with TRBD2. V shed 6 bases and J 2 bases; nucleotides not matched to a gene: 6. This CDR3 has 15 residues. Germline loops: CDR1 MNHNY, CDR2 SVGAGI (reference sequence). The CDR3 sequence is CASRPAGVNTGELFF. The CDR3 DNA sequence: TGTGCCAGCAGGCCCGCGGGAGTCAACACCGGGGAGCTGTTTTTT.

The chain recombines TRBV30 with TRBJ1-1; D gene uncertain. Germline V gene lookup returns CDR1 GTSNPN and CDR2 SVGIG (reference sequence). V lost 5 bases to trimming and J lost 4 bases, with 8 bases between them. CDR3 length: 11 residues. The CDR3 loop reads CAWEESTEAFF. The CDR3 DNA follows: TGTGCCTGGGAGGAGTCCACTGAAGCTTTCTTT. Variable domain in full (rest from reference TRBV30 and TRBJ1-1): SQTIHQWPATLVQPVGSPLSLECTVEGTSNPNLYWYRQAAGRGLQLLFYSVGIGQISSEVPQNLSASRPQDRQFILSSKKLLLSDSGFYLCAWEESTEAFFGQGTRLTVV.

This chain joins TRBV29-1 and TRBJ2-5; 8 bases are shared with TRBD1. Per the germline V gene, CDR1 is SQVTM and CDR2 is ANQGSEA. J gave up 4 bases and V 6 bases, and 7 bases lay outside the gene matches. The CDR3 is 13 amino acids. The CDR3 DNA is TGCAGCGTGTCGACAGGGGTTATAGAGACCCAGTACTTC. The encoded protein is CSVSTGVIETQYF.

V gene TRBV6-6 combines with J gene TRBJ1-2; 9 bases are a match to TRBD1. This CDR3 region has 21 residues. Trimming removed 5 bases from V and 2 bases from J; junction bases left unmatched: 24. Germline V lookup: CDR1 MNHNY, CDR2 SVGAGI (reference sequence). CDR3 sequence: CASSPPGQGILGTIENYGYTF. The DNA for the CDR3 is TGTGCCAGCAGTCCCCCGGGACAGGGTATATTAGGAACAATAGAAAACTATGGCTACACCTTC.

The chain carries TRBV24-1 and TRBJ1-2; the D is unclear. Per germline, CDR1 KGHDR and CDR2 SFDVKD. This CDR3 contains 13 residues. The V end lost 4 bases, the J end lost 5 bases, and 10 bases lay between the germline ends. CDR3 nucleotide sequence: TGTGCCACCAGTGAAGCACCGGGGTATGGCTACACCTTC. It is translated as CATSEAPGYGYTF.

The V gene is TRBV19, the J gene TRBJ2-1; TRBD1 matches at 8 bases. CDR1 LNHDA and CDR2 SQIVND come from the germline V gene (reference sequence). This CDR3 comprises 15 residues. Trimming cost V 6 bases and J 4 bases; bases outside gene matches: 8. The chain's CDR3 is CASSLTGESYNEQFF. The DNA of the CDR3 is TGTGCCAGTAGCTTGACAGGGGAGTCTTACAATGAGCAGTTCTTC.

The rearrangement joins TRBV15 to TRBJ2-5, with a weak D call TRBD2 (5 bases). With 1 base removed from V and 0 bases from J, the gap between germline ends came to 9 bases. Germline loops: CDR1 LNHNV, CDR2 YYDKDF (reference sequence). The CDR3 length is 15 residues. CDR3 sequence reads: CATSRGRLYQETQYF. CDR3 nucleotides: TGTGCCACCAGCAGAGGGAGACTATACCAAGAGACCCAGTACTTC.

The gene calls are TRBV29-1 and TRBJ2-5, with TRBD2 matching over 8 bases. Germline V CDR1 and CDR2: SQVTM, ANQGSEA. The CDR3 has 10 residues. Trimming cost V 4 bases and J 11 bases; bases outside gene matches: 3. CDR3 bases: TGCAGCGTTGGGGGGACTAGGCAGTACTTC. It yields the protein CSVGGTRQYF.

This clone appeared once. The V gene is TRBV11-3, the J gene TRBJ2-7; 8 bases fit TRBD2. CDR1 is SGHNT, CDR2 YENEEA, per germline. V lost 2 bases to trimming and J lost 6 bases; unmatched junction nucleotides: 9. The CDR3 covers 15 residues. The CDR3 DNA is TGTGCCAGCAGCTTACGGGGGGGGCCTCGGGCCGAGCAGTACTTC. Its protein is CASSLRGGPRAEQYF.

This chain joins TRBV4-1 and TRBJ2-3; TRBD2 aligns across 13 bases. The V segment lost 1 base and the J segment 5 bases; nucleotides outside the gene matches: 6. Germline CDR1 MGHRA, CDR2 YSYEKL. The CDR3 is made up of 17 amino acids. CDR3 sequence reads: CASSQVELAGGQDTQYF. The CDR3 DNA reads as TGCGCCAGCAGCCAAGTCGAACTAGCGGGAGGGCAAGATACGCAGTATTTT.

V gene TRBV7-9 combines with J gene TRBJ2-5; 13 bases line up with TRBD2. Per the germline V gene, CDR1 is SEHNR and CDR2 is FQNEAQ (reference sequence). CDR3 size: 18 residues. The V gene end was trimmed by 1 base and the J gene end by 5 bases; junction bases not matched to a gene: 10. The CDR3 here is CASSLGSYGLAGAETQYF. For the CDR3, the DNA is TGTGCCAGCAGCTTAGGTTCTTACGGACTAGCGGGAGCGGAGACCCAGTACTTC.

The gene calls are TRBV6-5 and TRBJ2-7, with D uncertain. The V and J ends lost 6 bases and 3 bases respectively, with 9 bases between them. This CDR3 has 12 residues. CDR1 MNHEY and CDR2 SVGAGI come from the germline V gene. CDR3 region: CASRSPSYEQYF. CDR3 nucleotides: TGTGCCAGCAGATCCCCTAGCTACGAGCAGTACTTC.

In this sample, this clone turned up a few times. This chain uses TRBV27 with TRBJ2-3; D unresolved. Trimming removed 3 bases from V and 5 bases from J, with 15 bases in between. In germline, CDR1 is MNHEY, CDR2 SMNVEV (reference sequence). This CDR3 region has 15 residues. In DNA, the CDR3 is TGTGCCAGCAGTTTTTCCCCCTACGGTCAAGATACGCAGTATTTT. It yields the protein CASSFSPYGQDTQYF.